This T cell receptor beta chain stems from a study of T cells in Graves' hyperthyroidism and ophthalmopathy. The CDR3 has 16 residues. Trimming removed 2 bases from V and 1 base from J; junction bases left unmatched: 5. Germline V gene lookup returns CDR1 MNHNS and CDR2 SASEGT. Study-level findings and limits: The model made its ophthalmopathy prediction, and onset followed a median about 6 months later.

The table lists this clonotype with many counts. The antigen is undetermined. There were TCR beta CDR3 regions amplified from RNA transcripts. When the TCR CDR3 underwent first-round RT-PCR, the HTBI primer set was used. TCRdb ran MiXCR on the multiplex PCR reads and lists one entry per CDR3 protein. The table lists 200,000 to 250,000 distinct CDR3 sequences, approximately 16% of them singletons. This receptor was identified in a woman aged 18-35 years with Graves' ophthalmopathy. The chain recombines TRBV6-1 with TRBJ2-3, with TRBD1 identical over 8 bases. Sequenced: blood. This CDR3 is CASSEQGAPRTDTQYF. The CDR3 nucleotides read TGTGCCAGCAGTGAACAGGGGGCCCCTCGCACAGATACGCAGTATTTT.